The 14 T cell receptor beta chains given below trace back to one sample, sequenced in a study of T cells in Graves' hyperthyroidism and ophthalmopathy (dated by TCRdb to between 2018 and 2021). Receptor libraries were prepared by multiplex PCR. Sequenced on an Illumina HiSeq 2000. Amplification of TCR beta CDR3 regions was carried out from RNA transcripts. The first round of RT-PCR for the TCR CDR3 was performed with the HTBI primer set and the Qiagen OneStep RT-PCR kit. The public sequencing data were trimmed at Q25 with fastp and processed into clonotypes with MiXCR by TCRdb, which kept only in-frame beta chains. One record per CDR3 amino acid sequence lists the most common genes and DNA. Recorded for this sample are about 580,000 distinct CDR3 sequences; about 14% of them occurred a single time. Of the sample, 4.5% to 6% is held by the ten largest clones. Sequenced input: blood. The receptor set was obtained from a woman between 25 and 40 years old with Graves' hyperthyroidism that later progressed to Graves' ophthalmopathy.

This clonotype has a count of ten or more. This chain uses TRBV27 with TRBJ2-3; either TRBD1 or TRBD2 may supply D (5 bases each). Germline CDR1 reads MNHEY; CDR2 reads SMNVEV (reference sequence). The CDR3 runs 19 residues. Between the trimmed V and J ends, which lost 2 bases and 4 bases, there was a span of 25 bases. The CDR3 region is CASSLERQSGGQGADTQYF. CDR3 in DNA: TGTGCCAGCAGTTTAGAGCGACAGAGCGGTGGTCAGGGTGCAGATACGCAGTATTTT.

The rearrangement uses TRBV20-1 and TRBJ2-3, with a tentative D call TRBD1 (5 bases). Germline V CDR1 and CDR2: DFQATT, SNEGSKA (reference sequence). This CDR3 comprises 14 residues. Trimming removed 5 bases at V and 1 base at J, with 13 bases between. The CDR3: CSAHRSTGTDTQYF. The CDR3 bases are TGCAGTGCTCACAGGTCTACTGGCACAGATACGCAGTATTTT.

This clonotype occurred many times. The rearrangement uses TRBV27 and TRBJ1-2; possible D gene TRBD1, 6 bases. The CDR3 consists of 13 residues. CDR1 and CDR2 (germline): MNHEY, SMNVEV (reference sequence). V gave up 7 bases and J gave up 8 bases, with 17 bases separating them. CDR3 amino acids: CASKPGARYGYTF. CDR3 bases: TGTGCCAGCAAGCCGGGGGCGCGCTACGGCTACACCTTC.

There are many counts of this clonotype. This chain uses TRBV6-2 or TRBV6-3 with TRBJ2-3, with unresolved D. Germline CDR1 and CDR2: MNHEY and SVGEGT. The length of the CDR3 is 13 residues. Between the trimmed V and J ends, which lost 0 bases and 5 bases, there was a span of 6 bases. Here the CDR3 reads CASSYSRVDTQYF. CDR3 bases: TGTGCCAGCAGTTACTCTAGGGTAGATACGCAGTATTTT.

This clonotype was seen many times. The chain joins TRBV28 to TRBJ2-4; D remains ambiguous. Trimming removed 4 bases from V and 0 bases from J, with 10 bases in between. The CDR3 has 15 residues. CDR1 and CDR2 (germline): MDHEN, SYDVKM. The CDR3 sequence is CASSSEILAKNIQYF. The CDR3 DNA is TGTGCCAGCAGTTCGGAGATTCTAGCCAAAAACATTCAGTACTTC.

This clonotype was counted ten times or more. The gene calls are TRBV30 and TRBJ2-7; 8 nucleotides line up with TRBD1. Germline-derived CDR1 and CDR2 are GTSNPN and SVGIG (reference sequence). The trim removed 1 base at V and 2 bases at J, leaving 4 bases unmatched. This CDR3 has 14 residues. This CDR3 is CAWSGGQEAYEQYF. CDR3 bases: TGTGCCTGGAGTGGGGGACAGGAAGCCTACGAGCAGTACTTC.

This clonotype was seen many times. The chain recombines TRBV11-3 with TRBJ2-1; perhaps TRBD2 as D (5 bases). This CDR3 comprises 14 residues. Germline CDR1 reads SGHNT; CDR2 reads YENEEA. Trimming left V 5 bases short and J 8 bases short, with 16 bases between. Here the CDR3 DNA reads TGTGCCAGCAGCCCGACTACCCCGTGGGATGAGCAGTTCTTC. It is translated as CASSPTTPWDEQFF.

Turning to this clonotype: This may be a read error: a much more frequent sequence differs by one nucleotide. The rearrangement uses TRBV11-3 and TRBJ1-1, with D possibly TRBD1 on 5 matching bases. This CDR3 region has 16 residues. Germline CDR1 SGHNT, CDR2 YENEEA. The CDR3 region is CVSSLEGPKANTEAFF. As DNA, the CDR3 is TGTGTCAGCAGCTTAGAGGGGCCCAAGGCCAACACTGAAGCTTTCTTT.

This clonotype was counted many times. The V call is TRBV7-2, the J call TRBJ1-1; D gene uncertain. From germline, CDR1 is SGHTA and CDR2 FQGNSA. The CDR3 runs to 13 residues. V lost 2 bases, J lost 6 bases, and 10 bases lay in between. This CDR3 is CASSLLAGAEAFF. CDR3 sequence (DNA): TGTGCCAGCAGCTTACTTGCCGGGGCTGAAGCTTTCTTT.

This clonotype came up once. This could be a read error, since a much larger clone is one nucleotide away. V and J are TRBV13 and TRBJ2-7; TRBD1 matches 12 bases. Germline V gene data show CDR1 as PRHDT and CDR2 as FYEKMQ (reference sequence). V lost 8 bases and J lost 3; bases outside the gene matches: 8. This CDR3 is built from 15 residues. The chain's CDR3 is CASGSGTGGNYEQYF. CDR3 bases: TGTGCCAGCGGCTCAGGGACAGGGGGCAACTACGAGCAGTACTTC.

A few counts support this clonotype. The chain employs TRBV28 and TRBJ1-3; D is unclear. The CDR3 covers 15 residues. With 3 bases removed from V and 0 bases from J, the gap between germline ends came to 9 bases. Germline V gives CDR1 MDHEN, CDR2 SYDVKM. CDR3 protein: CASSFERISGNTIYF. Here the CDR3 DNA reads TGTGCCAGCAGTTTTGAAAGGATCTCTGGAAACACCATATATTTT.

This clonotype was picked up many times. This chain joins TRBV12-3 or TRBV12-4 and TRBJ1-3; D remains unclear. The CDR3 consists of 11 residues. V lost 7 bases, J lost 0 bases, and 1 base lay in between. The CDR3 loop is CASNSGNTIYF. CDR3 in DNA: TGTGCCAGCAACTCTGGAAACACCATATATTTT.

The chain couples TRBV29-1 to TRBJ2-1; D is uncertain. There are 8 residues in the CDR3. The V end lost 3 bases, the J end lost 12 bases, and 3 bases lay between the germline ends. Germline V gene sequence: CDR1 SQVTM, CDR2 ANQGSEA. The CDR3: CSVDLQFF. CDR3 in DNA: TGCAGCGTTGATTTGCAGTTCTTC.

This clonotype has a count of ten or more. The CDR3 sequence: CATSDTRGRTDTQYF. DNA of the CDR3: TGTGCCACCAGTGATACCAGGGGGCGCACAGATACGCAGTATTTT. This rearrangement joins TRBV24-1 to TRBJ2-3; 8 bases are shared with TRBD1. The CDR3 is 15 amino acids. Germline values: CDR1 KGHDR, CDR2 SFDVKD. Germline trimming cut 3 bases from V and 1 base from J; bases unmatched to any gene: 2.